The 28 T cell receptor beta chains given below trace back to one sample, sequenced in a study of shared clonotypes between healthy human individuals. The method was immunoSEQ multiplex PCR; TCRdb's version includes in-frame clones alone and lacks a portion of them. In the table there are 2,500,000 or so clones, about 90% of which are singletons. The sequencing sample was made of naive CD4+ T cells from PBMCs. Subset specified: CD45RA+ positively selected. The receptors originated from a man aged 18 to 29 in good health. Some clones in this sample may be carry-over from other donors' samples.

This chain connects TRBV4-1 to TRBJ2-1, with TRBD2 identical over 9 bases. The CDR3 spans 17 residues. CDR1 is MGHRA and CDR2 is YSYEKL in the germline V gene. Trimming took 2 bases from V and 0 from J; bases not matched to a gene: 5. CDR3 sequence reads: CASSQRGGRASYNEQFF. The CDR3 DNA reads TGCGCCAGCAGCCAAAGGGGCGGGAGGGCCTCCTACAATGAGCAGTTCTTC.

The J gene is TRBJ2-7, the V gene TRBV7-2, with 14 bases matching TRBD2. The CDR3 is 17 amino acids. Germline V lookup: CDR1 SGHTA, CDR2 FQGNSA. Trimming at V came to 1 base and at J to 7 bases, leaving 9 bases not matched to a gene. Here the CDR3 DNA reads TGTGCCAGCAGCTTAGTATGGGGACTAGCGGGAGTGTTAGAGCAGTACTTC. Its protein product is CASSLVWGLAGVLEQYF.

The V call is TRBV5-4, the J call TRBJ1-3, with no clear D. Germline values: CDR1 SGHNT, CDR2 YYREEE (reference sequence). There are 16 residues in the CDR3. Trimming shortened V by 0 bases and J by 0 bases, and 10 bases separated the two germline ends. The DNA for the CDR3 is TGTGCCAGCAGCTTGGATCCGGTGAGCTCTGGAAACACCATATATTTT. Its translation: CASSLDPVSSGNTIYF.

This clone was detected only a few times. The chain links TRBV19 to TRBJ1-1, with TRBD1 matching over 11 bases. The CDR3 is made up of 15 amino acids. The junction had 6 bases not matched to a gene; V was cut back by 5 bases and J by 4 bases. Germline V lookup: CDR1 LNHDA, CDR2 SQIVND (reference sequence). CDR3 residues: CASSLWTGGGTEAFF. The CDR3 DNA reads as TGTGCCAGTAGTCTCTGGACAGGGGGCGGCACTGAAGCTTTCTTT.

CDR3 nucleotides: TGTGCCAGCAGCGTAGCTGGTACCTACTCCTACGAGCAGTACTTC. It specifies CASSVAGTYSYEQYF. The J gene is TRBJ2-7, the V gene TRBV9, with D hard to call. The CDR3 sequence is 15 residues long. Germline V gene data show CDR1 as SGDLS and CDR2 as YYNGEE. Trimming cost V 0 bases and J 0 bases, with 10 bases left between them.

This rearrangement joins TRBV6-6 to TRBJ2-1; D may be TRBD1 (6 bases). The germline CDR1 and CDR2 sequences are MNHNY and SVGAGI (reference sequence). The CDR3 is made up of 16 amino acids. V was clipped by 7 bases and J by 6 bases, with 22 bases between them. CDR3 nucleotides: TGTGCCAGCACCCTGGGGGACACAGAACCCCTCAATGAGCAGTTCTTC. This codes for CASTLGDTEPLNEQFF.

The V and J genes are TRBV7-2 and TRBJ1-2; D is undetermined. The germline CDR1 and CDR2 sequences are SGHTA and FQGNSA. The CDR3 extends over 16 amino acids. Trimming left V 4 bases short and J 5 bases short, with 20 bases between. This chain's CDR3 is CASSSDQHRRLYGYTF. As DNA, the CDR3 is TGTGCCAGCAGCTCGGATCAACACCGTAGGCTTTATGGCTACACCTTC.

The V gene is TRBV6-1, the J gene TRBJ2-1; 7 positions agree with TRBD2. Germline CDR1 reads MNHNS; CDR2 reads SASEGT. Trimming at V came to 7 bases and at J to 9 bases, leaving 15 bases not matched to a gene. The CDR3 extends over 15 amino acids. Written as DNA, the CDR3 is TGTGCCAGCAATAGTGCGGGAGTAAAGACGGGTGAGCAGTTCTTC. Protein: CASNSAGVKTGEQFF.

The rearrangement joins TRBV2 to TRBJ1-4; D call uncertain. This CDR3 comprises 14 residues. The germline V and J ends were trimmed by 0 bases and 8 bases, with 10 bases remaining between them. Germline assignment: CDR1 SNHLY and CDR2 FYNNEI. The chain's CDR3 is CASSEALREEKLFF. CDR3 sequence (DNA): TGTGCCAGCAGTGAAGCGCTTCGGGAGGAAAAACTGTTTTTT.

CDR3 residues: CASTGTSSYNEQFF. The CDR3, as DNA: TGTGCCAGCACCGGGACTAGTTCCTACAATGAGCAGTTCTTC. The chain couples TRBV7-2 to TRBJ2-1, with 8 bases lining up with TRBD2. Unmatched junction bases numbered 3, after V lost 7 bases and J lost 1 base. This CDR3 has 14 amino acids. Germline V gives CDR1 SGHTA, CDR2 FQGNSA.

The gene calls are TRBV6-5 and TRBJ1-5; D uncertain. The V end lost 6 bases, the J end lost 0 bases, and 6 bases lay between the germline ends. Germline V gives CDR1 MNHEY, CDR2 SVGAGI. The CDR3 extends over 13 amino acids. As DNA, the CDR3 is TGTGCCAGCAGGGTGGATAGCAATCAGCCCCAGCATTTT. Translation gives CASRVDSNQPQHF.

This rearrangement joins TRBV15 to TRBJ1-5; tentative D call: TRBD1 (6 bases). V dropped 0 bases and J dropped 5 bases, with 23 bases sitting between them. The length of the CDR3 is 19 residues. From germline, CDR1 is LNHNV and CDR2 YYDKDF (reference sequence). This chain's CDR3 is CATSRDLGGTRKKHQPQHF. CDR3 DNA: TGTGCCACCAGCAGAGATCTGGGGGGCACCCGGAAGAAACATCAGCCCCAGCATTTT.

The chain employs TRBV4-2 and TRBJ1-1, with a weak D call TRBD1 (5 bases). There are 13 residues in the CDR3. CDR1 LGHNA and CDR2 YNFKEQ come from the germline V gene. V was clipped by 4 bases and J by 11 bases, with 17 bases between them. CDR3 region: CASSPSSGLKAFF. CDR3 coding DNA: TGTGCCAGCAGCCCATCCTCAGGGTTGAAGGCTTTCTTT.

The chain links TRBV6-1 to TRBJ1-1, with D uncertain. The CDR3 totals 14 residues. V was trimmed by 3 bases and J by 11 bases, leaving 19 bases between them. CDR1 is MNHNS and CDR2 is SASEGT in the germline V gene. The CDR3 spells CASSDPFRFPGAFF. CDR3 DNA sequence: TGTGCCAGCAGTGATCCCTTCAGATTTCCTGGGGCTTTCTTT.

The chain uses TRBV4-1 and TRBJ2-3, with D unresolved. In germline, CDR1 is MGHRA, CDR2 YSYEKL. The CDR3 sequence is 14 residues long. V lost 2 bases and J lost 2, with 8 bases in between. The CDR3 region is CASSQSAYTDTQYF. Here the CDR3 DNA reads TGCGCCAGCAGCCAATCTGCCTACACAGATACGCAGTATTTT.

This chain links TRBV4-1 with TRBJ1-1; weak D call: TRBD1 (6 bases). Germline V lookup: CDR1 MGHRA, CDR2 YSYEKL. Trimming stripped 3 bases from V and 7 bases from J, with 9 bases between. The CDR3 contains 12 residues. CDR3 DNA: TGCGCCAGCAGCCACCTCAGGGGTGAAGCTTTCTTT. Its protein product is CASSHLRGEAFF.

V and J are TRBV4-1 and TRBJ1-5; D not certain. The CDR3 covers 13 residues. CDR1 is MGHRA and CDR2 is YSYEKL in the germline V gene. V was trimmed by 4 bases and J by 6 bases, leaving 10 bases between them. This chain's CDR3 is CASSLREAQPQHF. The CDR3, as DNA: TGCGCCAGCAGCCTAAGGGAGGCTCAGCCCCAGCATTTT.

The rearrangement uses TRBV6-5 and TRBJ2-3; D possibly corresponds to TRBD2 (6 bases). With 6 bases removed from V and 0 bases from J, the gap between germline ends came to 10 bases. Germline CDR1 MNHEY, CDR2 SVGAGI. The CDR3 runs 14 residues. CDR3 in DNA: TGTGCCAGCAGACCCGGGACTAGCACAGATACGCAGTATTTT. Residues: CASRPGTSTDTQYF.

The rearrangement links TRBV2 to TRBJ2-7, with D tentatively TRBD1 (6 bases). V lost 3 bases and J 3 bases, leaving 15 bases between the germline ends. Germline loops: CDR1 SNHLY, CDR2 FYNNEI. The CDR3 totals 15 residues. CDR3 sequence: CASSEGGQRYYEQYF. The DNA for the CDR3 is TGTGCCAGCAGTGAGGGTGGACAGCGATACTACGAGCAGTACTTC.

The V call is TRBV9, the J call TRBJ1-3, with D unclear. CDR3 length equals 15 residues. CDR1 is SGDLS, CDR2 YYNGEE, per germline. Trimming removed 0 bases at V and 0 bases at J, with 7 bases between. CDR3 nucleotide sequence: TGTGCCAGCAGCGTAGAGTGGCTCTCTGGAAACACCATATATTTT. Translating gives CASSVEWLSGNTIYF.

Regarding this clone: The sample has other DNA sequences that encode this CDR3 too. CDR3 region: CASSRRGSSYNEQFF. CDR3 nucleotides: TGTGCCAGCAGTCGGCGCGGGAGCTCCTACAATGAGCAGTTCTTC. The V call is TRBV6-5, the J call TRBJ2-1, with 7 bases fitting TRBD2. CDR1 is MNHEY, CDR2 SVGAGI, per germline. The CDR3 consists of 15 residues. V gave up 5 bases and J gave up 0 bases; unmatched junction bases: 4.

The gene calls are TRBV6-6 and TRBJ2-2; D could derive from TRBD1 or TRBD2 (5 bases each). Germline CDR1 reads MNHNY; CDR2 reads SVGAGI (reference sequence). The CDR3 spans 16 residues. Trimming removed 5 bases from V and 4 bases from J, with 17 bases in between. This chain's CDR3 is CASSHPGPGGTGELFF. For the CDR3, the DNA is TGTGCCAGCAGTCATCCGGGGCCCGGAGGCACCGGGGAGCTGTTTTTT.

CDR3 sequence reads: CASSLANQLAGGNEQFF. DNA of the CDR3: TGTGCCAGCAGCTTAGCGAACCAACTAGCGGGAGGCAATGAGCAGTTCTTC. This rearrangement joins TRBV7-2 to TRBJ2-1; TRBD2 aligns across 12 bases. The CDR3 consists of 17 residues. V gave up 0 bases and J gave up 6 bases; unmatched junction bases: 6. Germline V CDR1 and CDR2: SGHTA, FQGNSA.

The genes are TRBV28 and TRBJ2-3; 14 bases match TRBD2. The V gene's germline CDR1 is MDHEN and CDR2 SYDVKM. The CDR3 is made up of 18 amino acids. V lost 5 bases and J lost 3; bases outside the gene matches: 10. Written as DNA, the CDR3 is TGTGCCAGCAGTGCTGCGGGACTAGCGGGAGCGGCGACAGATACGCAGTATTTT. This gives the protein CASSAAGLAGAATDTQYF.

The rearrangement joins TRBV11-3 to TRBJ2-7, with D perhaps TRBD1 (6 bases). The CDR3 sequence is 13 residues long. Per the germline V gene, CDR1 is SGHNT and CDR2 is YENEEA. The V and J ends lost 1 base and 7 bases respectively, with 11 bases between them. The CDR3 reads CASSLGAQGEQYF. DNA of the CDR3: TGTGCCAGCAGCTTAGGCGCCCAGGGGGAGCAGTACTTC.

The chain joins TRBV6-1 to TRBJ2-7; D possibly corresponds to TRBD2 (5 bases). The CDR3 runs to 13 residues. Germline V gene sequence: CDR1 MNHNS, CDR2 SASEGT. Trimming left V 9 bases short and J 7 bases short, with 19 bases between. The CDR3 DNA is TGTGCCAGTTCTTGGGGAGTTCTACGGGAGCAGTACTTC. Amino acid sequence: CASSWGVLREQYF.

The chain employs TRBV28 and TRBJ2-1; TRBD2 aligns across 14 bases. This CDR3 has 16 residues. Trimming cost V 5 bases and J 6 bases; bases outside gene matches: 6. CDR1 MDHEN and CDR2 SYDVKM come from the germline V gene. As DNA, the CDR3 is TGTGCCAGCAGTCCCCGGACTAGCGGGAGGCTCAATGAGCAGTTCTTC. Residues: CASSPRTSGRLNEQFF.

The chain employs TRBV25-1 and TRBJ2-1, with 12 bases lining up with TRBD2. V lost 5 bases to trimming and J lost 8 bases; unmatched junction nucleotides: 4. The CDR3 consists of 14 residues. Germline CDR1 and CDR2: MGHDK and SYGVNS. DNA for the CDR3: TGTGCCAGCAGTTCGACTAGCGGGAGCTATGAGCAGTTCTTC. Protein product: CASSSTSGSYEQFF.